Described below is a single T cell receptor (beta chain) sequence and its context. Its target is unknown. This entry belongs to a study of T cell responses to AZD1222 COVID-19 vaccine. Findings and caveats of the study: CD4 TCRs associated with vaccination spanned spike, dominating at 160-218 and 743-854. Seropositive at baseline were only a handful of AZD1222 recipients.

Germline loops: CDR1 MDHEN, CDR2 SYDVKM. The CDR3 runs 13 residues. The ends were cut back, 3 bases at V and 5 bases at J, with 5 bases in the middle. Sequencing was performed with immunoSEQ multiplex PCR; in TCRdb, only in-frame clones are kept and a portion is missing. The data hold 150,000 to 190,000 clones, with 90% observed a single time. This clonotype was obtained from an adult who received the AZD1222 COVID-19 vaccine. The J gene is TRBJ1-6, the V gene TRBV28; no firm D call. The specimen was peripheral blood, collected 28 days after the second AZD1222 dose. The CDR3 DNA sequence: TGTGCCAGCAGTTTCCGGAATAATTCACCCCTCCACTTT. Amino acid sequence: CASSFRNNSPLHF.